This T cell receptor (beta chain) was sequenced in a study of blood T cell repertoires in COVID-19. Study context: There were acute and convalescent COVID-19 samples, and they came from the United States, Italy and Spain. T cells, B-cell-depleted T cells, or PBMCs provided the cDNA or gDNA that served as material.

Trimming took 6 bases from V and 6 from J; bases not matched to a gene: 6. The CDR3 length is 14 residues. Germline CDR1 reads MNHNY; CDR2 reads SVGAGI (reference sequence). Here immunoSEQ multiplex PCR was the method, and the copy in TCRdb shows in-frame clones only, minus some. The sample has some 130,000 clones; roughly 80% are singletons. The V call is TRBV6-6, the J call TRBJ1-5, with TRBD1 matching 9 bases. This sequence originates from a man in his 60s who had recovered from COVID-19. The sequencing input was peripheral blood. The CDR3 DNA follows: TGTGCCAGCAGACTACAGGGGGCCGGTCAGCCCCAGCATTTT. This codes for CASRLQGAGQPQHF.